This TCR beta chain was sequenced for a study of shared clonotypes between healthy human individuals. Study outcomes and limitations: Non-shared clonotypes had lower generation probabilities than those shared by all four donors.

Germline V gene sequence: CDR1 SGHDT, CDR2 YYEEEE. CDR3 length equals 16 residues. V was pared by 3 bases and J by 5 bases, with 11 bases of the junction left unmatched. A note on this clone: What it recognizes is unknown.

The method was immunoSEQ multiplex PCR; TCRdb's version includes in-frame clones alone and lacks a portion of them. The data show about 340,000 clones, over 70% seen once. Sequenced material: memory CD4+ T cells sorted from blood. Subset: CD45RA-negative fraction. V is TRBV5-6 and J is TRBJ2-7; 10 bases fit TRBD2. This receptor was identified in a man between 25 and 39 years old in good health. Here the CDR3 reads CASSSLHSGRIHEQYF. The DNA for the CDR3 is TGTGCCAGCAGCTCGCTCCATAGCGGGAGGATCCACGAGCAGTACTTC.